These 11 T cell receptor beta chains were sequenced from one sample in a study of Tregs in tolerant kidney transplant recipients. Sequenced by immunoSEQ multiplex PCR; TCRdb stores in-frame clones only, minus some. This sample's table has 30,000 to 35,000 clones. Sample: CD8+ T cells from blood, taken before the transplant. These receptors were obtained from a human donor who received a combined kidney and bone marrow transplant.

Comments on this clone: The read finishes 3 residues shy of the CDR3 end, and the germline J gene is used to complete it. J is TRBJ2-7 and V is TRBV7-9; possible D gene TRBD1, 6 bases. V was trimmed by 2 bases and J by 6 bases, leaving 17 bases between them. From germline, CDR1 is SEHNR and CDR2 FQNEAQ (reference sequence). The CDR3 has 15 residues. The covered CDR3 bases are TGTGCCAGCAGCTTAACCAAAATCACAGGGAGCGAG. Translating gives CASSLTKITGSE. The full CDR3 protein reads CASSLTKITGSEQYF.

CDR3 bases read: TGTGCCAGCAGTGGAGGTCGGGACAGGGTTGTATCTGGGGCCAACGTC. Its translation: CASSGGRDRVVSGANV. From start to end, the CDR3 is CASSGGRDRVVSGANVLTF. The genes are TRBV2 and TRBJ2-6, with 9 bases lining up with TRBD1. The sequence runs out 3 residues before the end of the CDR3; the remainder is reconstructed from the germline J gene. Germline CDR1 reads SNHLY; CDR2 reads FYNNEI. Trimming cost V 4 bases and J 1 base; bases outside gene matches: 11. The CDR3 sequence is 19 residues long. The full variable domain, in which reference TRBV2 and TRBJ2-6 provide the parts outside the CDR3, is EPEVTQTPSHQVTQMGQEVILRCVPISNHLYFYWYRQILGQKVEFLVSFYNNEISEKSEIFDDQFSVERPDGSNFTLKIRSTKLEDSAMYFCASSGGRDRVVSGANVLTFGAGSRLTVL.

Concerning this clone itself: The read ends 3 residues shy of where the CDR3 ends; the end is completed using the germline J gene. This sequence joins TRBV11-2 and TRBJ1-1, with 7 bases lining up with TRBD1. CDR3 length: 15 amino acids. V was clipped by 1 base and J by 5 bases; unmatched bases: 7. Germline V CDR1 and CDR2: SGHAT, FQNNGV. The CDR3 sequence is CASSLGQGWGTEAFF. Incomplete CDR3 DNA: TGTGCCAGCAGCTTAGGACAGGGCTGGGGTACTGAA.

Of note for this clone: The missing CDR3 end, 3 residues past where the read stops, is filled in from the germline J gene. V gene TRBV5-1 combines with J gene TRBJ2-2; no clear D gene. Germline-derived CDR1 and CDR2 are SGHRS and YFSETQ. The V and J ends lost 0 bases and 1 base respectively, with 10 bases between them. This CDR3 spans 16 amino acids. This chain's CDR3 is CASSLDGPVNTGELFF. The CDR3 bases that were read are TGCGCCAGCAGCTTGGATGGCCCTGTGAACACCGGGGAG.

In regard to this clone: Read data end 3 residues before the CDR3 end; the end is taken from the germline J gene. The J gene is TRBJ2-5, the V gene TRBV19, with D perhaps matching TRBD1 (5 bases). V lost 2 bases, J lost 4 bases, and 11 bases lay in between. Germline assignment: CDR1 LNHDA and CDR2 SQIVND (reference sequence). CDR3 length equals 14 residues. The sequenced part of the CDR3 DNA is TGTGCCAGTAGTATACTAGGGGAAGGAGAGACC. Translated: CASSILGEGET. The whole CDR3 protein reads CASSILGEGETQYF.

As regards this clone: The CDR3 end is not reached by the read, which stops 3 residues before it; the germline J gene fills it in. The chain links TRBV29-1 to TRBJ2-1; 9 nucleotides line up with TRBD1. The J segment lost 3 bases and the V segment lost 8 bases, leaving 11 bases of the junction unmatched. CDR1 is SQVTM and CDR2 is ANQGSEA in the germline V gene. This CDR3 spans 15 amino acids. The CDR3 reads CSYPGTGRFYNEQFF. CDR3 DNA, as far as it was read: TGCAGCTACCCGGGGACAGGGCGTTTCTACAATGAG.

On this clone: The read halts 3 residues ahead of the CDR3 end, with the missing end drawn from the germline J gene. The J gene is TRBJ2-1, the V gene TRBV6-2 or TRBV6-3; 10 bases are a match to TRBD1. This CDR3 is built from 15 residues. Germline V gives CDR1 MNHEY, CDR2 SVGEGT. The trim removed 2 bases at V and 9 bases at J, leaving 7 bases unmatched. CDR3 bases read: TGTGCCAGCAGTTACCTTTCGGGACAGGGGAGTGAG. Encoded protein: CASSYLSGQGSE. The CDR3, in full, reads CASSYLSGQGSEQFF.

Notes on this clone: The sequence runs out 3 residues before the end of the CDR3; the remainder is reconstructed from the germline J gene. The chain uses TRBV20-1 and TRBJ1-2, with D perhaps matching TRBD1 (5 bases). This CDR3 has 13 residues. In germline, CDR1 is DFQATT, CDR2 SNEGSKA (reference sequence). V was pared by 6 bases and J by 5 bases, with 16 bases between. CDR3: CSADSQEGYGYTF. The covered CDR3 bases are TGCAGTGCCGACTCACAGGAAGGTTATGGC.

Details on this clone: The observed sequence ends 3 residues before the CDR3 terminus, with the missing tail filled in from the germline J gene. This chain joins TRBV5-1 and TRBJ1-1, with TRBD1 matching over 10 bases. This CDR3 is built from 15 residues. V trimming: 4 bases; J trimming: 1 base; junction bases outside the gene matches: 4. From germline, CDR1 is SGHRS and CDR2 YFSETQ. This chain's CDR3 is CASSLGQGENTEAFF. The CDR3 bases that were read are TGCGCCAGCAGCCTAGGACAGGGGGAGAACACTGAA.

In the case of this clone: The missing CDR3 end, 3 residues past where the read stops, is filled in from the germline J gene. This chain connects TRBV13 to TRBJ2-2, with TRBD1 matching over 9 bases. In germline, CDR1 is PRHDT, CDR2 FYEKMQ (reference sequence). Trimming cost V 2 bases and J 7 bases; bases outside gene matches: 14. CDR3 length equals 18 residues. The sequenced part of the CDR3 DNA is TGTGCCAGCAGCTTAACCCTATGGGACAGGGAGATGGACGGGGAG. Translated, it gives CASSLTLWDREMDGE. In full, the CDR3 reads CASSLTLWDREMDGELFF.

As concerns this clone: The CDR3 end lies 3 residues beyond the end of the read and is filled in from the germline J gene. The chain recombines TRBV19 with TRBJ2-2, with a weak D call TRBD2 (6 bases). The germline V gene encodes CDR1 LNHDA and CDR2 SQIVND (reference sequence). The CDR3 extends over 17 amino acids. V was trimmed by 6 bases and J by 5 bases, leaving 22 bases between them. The sequenced CDR3 bases are TGTGCCAGTAGCCCCGGTGGGGGGTTCAAGGGAACCGGGGAG. Its protein product is CASSPGGGFKGTGE. The full CDR3 protein reads CASSPGGGFKGTGELFF.